This T cell receptor beta chain was sequenced for a study of T cells in Graves' hyperthyroidism and ophthalmopathy. Under 3 months was the duration of disease in ophthalmopathy patients, who also had a Clinical Activity Score of at least 3 and a NOSPECS grade of at least 4. Each diagnosis was grounded in clinical symptoms, serum thyroxine and TRAb, thyroid ultrasound, and orbital computed tomography. Amplification yielded TCR beta CDR3 regions, with RNA transcripts as the source. In the first-round RT-PCR of the TCR CDR3, the HTBI primer set was used. TCRdb processed the multiplex PCR reads anew with MiXCR; each CDR3 protein has one entry. This table has more than 500,000 distinct CDR3 sequences, roughly 14% appearing once. The CDR3 consists of 15 residues. Germline V gene sequence: CDR1 MNHEY, CDR2 SMNVEV (reference sequence). Trimming left V 2 bases short and J 6 bases short, with 14 bases between.

Regarding the study as a whole: The model foresaw ophthalmopathy a median roughly 6.5 months prior to onset.

This clonotype was picked up one time. The antigen remains unidentified. The chain is built from TRBV27 and TRBJ1-5; a possible D gene is TRBD1 (5 bases). Material: blood. This clonotype was obtained from a middle-aged woman with Graves' ophthalmopathy. The CDR3 coding sequence is TGTGCCAGCAGTTTAGAGGGGCGGGGGTTTCAGCCCCAGCATTTT. It yields the protein CASSLEGRGFQPQHF.